This TCR beta chain appears in the sequencing data of a study of cytomegalovirus exposure and HLA in healthy donors. Researchers ran the PCR with 60 Vbeta and 13 Jbeta primers. Generated by immunoSEQ multiplex PCR, the TCRdb table keeps only in-frame clones and is missing some. The repertoire holds roughly 120,000 clones, with around four fifths as singletons. The sample comprised PBMCs. The clonotype was recovered from a woman in her fifties or sixties in good health and CMV-seropositive.

The CDR3 is CASSLDGRYNEQFF. CDR3 DNA sequence: TGTGCCAGCAGTTTAGACGGGAGGTATAATGAGCAGTTCTTC. The chain joins TRBV27 to TRBJ2-1; 7 positions match TRBD2. V shed 2 bases and J 7 bases; nucleotides not matched to a gene: 5. This CDR3 has 14 amino acids. Germline CDR1 and CDR2: MNHEY and SMNVEV (reference sequence).